This T cell receptor (beta chain) was sequenced during a study of blood T cell repertoires in COVID-19. Whole-study context: T cells, B-cell-depleted T cells, or PBMCs provided the cDNA or gDNA that served as material.

Between the trimmed V and J ends, which lost 1 base and 4 bases, there was a span of 16 bases. Germline CDR1 reads MGHRA; CDR2 reads YSYEKL. The CDR3 has 17 residues. The protocol was immunoSEQ multiplex PCR, while the TCRdb copy is restricted to in-frame clones and leaves out a portion. The table has roughly 170,000 clones, approximately 80% seen once; the top ten hold more than 5.5%. Source material: peripheral blood. The chain employs TRBV4-1 and TRBJ2-2, with a tentative D call TRBD1 (6 bases). This receptor was identified in a human donor in a cohort sampled during active COVID-19. CDR3 bases: TGCGCCAGCAGCCAAGGAGGTGGAGCAGGGGTCACCGGGGAGCTGTTTTTT. This gives the protein CASSQGGGAGVTGELFF.